This TCR beta chain emerged from a study of cytotoxic CD8 clonotypes in ibrutinib-treated CLL. At the level of the study: On average, each sample had about 260,000 productive templates and approximately 100,000 productive rearrangements. Study results and caveats: Among the clonotypes, public ones were uncommon and contracted or held stable on treatment. At ibrutinib response, clonality increased, and at progression it declined back toward baseline.

Notes on this clone: As yet, its antigen is unknown.

Profiled with immunoSEQ multiplex PCR; TCRdb holds only in-frame clones, not every one. The sample holds around 140,000 clones, around 82% seen once. The CDR3 length is 16 residues. V lost 5 bases to trimming and J lost 4 bases, with 17 bases between them. Germline values: CDR1 LGHNA, CDR2 YNFKEQ. The chain is built from TRBV4-2 and TRBJ1-4; D remains unclear. This receptor was identified in a human donor with chronic lymphocytic leukemia. The material sequenced was PBMCs, taken after 36 months of ibrutinib treatment. The CDR3 nucleotides are TGTGCCAGCAGCTTGGCCCGGGGAAGTGGTAATGAAAAACTGTTTTTT. Translated: CASSLARGSGNEKLFF.